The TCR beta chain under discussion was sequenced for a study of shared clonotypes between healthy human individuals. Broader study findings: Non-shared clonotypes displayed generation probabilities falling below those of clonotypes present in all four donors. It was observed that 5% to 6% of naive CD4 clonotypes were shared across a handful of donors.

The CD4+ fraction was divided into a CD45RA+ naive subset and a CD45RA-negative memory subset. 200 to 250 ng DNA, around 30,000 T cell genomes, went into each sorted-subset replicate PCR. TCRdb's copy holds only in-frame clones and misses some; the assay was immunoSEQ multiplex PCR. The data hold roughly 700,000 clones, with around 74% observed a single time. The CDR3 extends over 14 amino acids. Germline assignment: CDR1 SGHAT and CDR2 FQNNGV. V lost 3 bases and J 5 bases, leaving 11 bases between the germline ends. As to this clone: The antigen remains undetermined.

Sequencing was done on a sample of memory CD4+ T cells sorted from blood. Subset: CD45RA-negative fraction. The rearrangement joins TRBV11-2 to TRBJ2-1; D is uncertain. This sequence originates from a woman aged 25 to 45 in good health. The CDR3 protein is CASSFERTHNEQFF. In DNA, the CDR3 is TGTGCCAGCAGCTTCGAACGGACCCACAATGAGCAGTTCTTC.